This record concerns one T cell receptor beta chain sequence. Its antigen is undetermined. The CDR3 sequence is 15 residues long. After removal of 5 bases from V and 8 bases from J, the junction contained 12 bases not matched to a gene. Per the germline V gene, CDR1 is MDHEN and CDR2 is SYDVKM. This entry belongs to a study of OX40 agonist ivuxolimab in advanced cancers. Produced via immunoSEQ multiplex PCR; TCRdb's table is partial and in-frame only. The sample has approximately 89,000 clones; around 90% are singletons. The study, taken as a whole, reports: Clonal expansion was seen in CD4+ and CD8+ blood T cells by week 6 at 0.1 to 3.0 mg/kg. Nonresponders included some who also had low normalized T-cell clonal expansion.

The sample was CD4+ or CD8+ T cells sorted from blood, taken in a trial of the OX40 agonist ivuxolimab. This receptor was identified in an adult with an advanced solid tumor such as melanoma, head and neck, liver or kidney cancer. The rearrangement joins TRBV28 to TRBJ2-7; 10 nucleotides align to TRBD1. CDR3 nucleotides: TGTGCCAGCAGTATACCTACGGGACAGGGGTTTCAGCAGTACTTC. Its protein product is CASSIPTGQGFQQYF.